One and the same sample provided the 3 T cell receptor beta chains below, sequenced in a study of PD-1 blockade in mismatch repair-deficient tumors. Only in-frame clones appear in the TCRdb table, and some are missing; sequencing was by immunoSEQ multiplex PCR. The sample carries about 68,000 clones, more than 75% recorded once. Sequencing was performed on peripheral blood, taken 2 weeks after starting pembrolizumab. The receptor set was obtained from an adult with mismatch repair-deficient cancer.

The CDR3 region is CASSLDRARGYTF. The CDR3 nucleotides read TGTGCCAGCAGCTTAGACCGGGCGCGTGGCTACACCTTC. V and J are TRBV7-3 and TRBJ1-2, with D hard to call. The CDR3 sequence is 13 residues long. V was pared by 2 bases and J by 7 bases, with 11 bases between. From germline, CDR1 is SGHTA and CDR2 FQGTGA.

The genes are TRBV5-1 and TRBJ2-5; unclear D gene. Germline V CDR1 and CDR2: SGHRS, YFSETQ. Trimming removed 0 bases at V and 5 bases at J, with 5 bases between. There are 12 residues in the CDR3. In DNA, the CDR3 is TGCGCCAGCAGCTTGGAGGCGGAGACCCAGTACTTC. The encoded protein is CASSLEAETQYF.

The chain links TRBV9 to TRBJ2-7, with D perhaps matching TRBD1 (6 bases). V was trimmed by 0 bases and J by 5 bases, leaving 9 bases between them. Germline V lookup: CDR1 SGDLS, CDR2 YYNGEE. The CDR3 spans 13 residues. As DNA, the CDR3 is TGTGCCAGCAGCGTAGGAGGGGGAGACGAGCAGTACTTC. Encoded protein: CASSVGGGDEQYF.